The entry below describes one TCR beta chain. This sample stems from a study of blood T cell repertoires in COVID-19. Study-level information: Symptom resolution, clearance, or two negative PCRs marked the recovered donors of Cohort 3. Acute and convalescent COVID-19 specimens originated in the United States, Italy and Spain.

Measured with immunoSEQ multiplex PCR; TCRdb has only the in-frame clones, and not every one. The table has about 170,000 clones, roughly 85% seen once. Germline assignment: CDR1 MNHEY and CDR2 SVGAGI. This CDR3 is 14 amino acids long. Losses at the gene ends were 8 bases for V and 2 bases for J; bases not matched to a gene: 8. Sequenced material: PBMCs or T cells enriched from blood (not recorded which). This TCR came from a woman in her seventies in a cohort exposed to, infected with or recovered from COVID-19 (not recorded which). The chain uses TRBV6-5 and TRBJ2-7, with 8 nucleotides matching TRBD2. In DNA form, the CDR3 reads TGTGCCAGCCAACTCAATAGCGGGGCCTACGAGCAGTACTTC. Protein sequence: CASQLNSGAYEQYF.